The entry below gives a single TCR beta chain sequence along with its context. Its antigen is currently unknown. The sample originates from a study of identical twins. Regarding the study as a whole: When twins shared out-of-frame alpha sequences, those sequences had excess low generation probability. Fewer insertions were carried by abundant cord blood beta clonotypes, but none was seen in memory repertoires.

One entry per CDR3 protein results from TCRdb running MiXCR on the 5' RACE reads. The data contain just under 650,000 distinct CDR3 sequences, 7% to 7.5% of them seen just once; the ten biggest clones take up 1.6%. The CDR3 contains 13 residues. In germline, CDR1 is LGHDT, CDR2 YNNKEL (reference sequence). Between the trimmed V and J ends, which lost 4 bases and 4 bases, there was a span of 10 bases. This same sample was also part of a study on yellow fever vaccine responses in identical twins.

The chain joins TRBV3-1 to TRBJ1-2; possible D gene TRBD1, 5 bases. Sequencing used PBMCs. This sequence originates from a woman aged 18-29 years in good health. CDR3 residues: CASSPTVSYGYTF. The CDR3 nucleotides are TGTGCCAGCAGCCCGACAGTCTCCTATGGCTACACCTTC.